This TCR beta chain is from a study of Graves' ophthalmopathy and Graves' hyperthyroidism. Study-wide findings and caveats: Most thyroid clonotypes with frequency above 0.001 were detected in blood too. Cross-validated, the 13-signature model showed 87.88%/81.08% sensitivity/specificity, and 80%/75% in the test set.

Amplified material comprised TCR beta CDR3 regions derived from RNA transcripts. HTBI-primed RT-PCR formed the first round, and a multiplex PCR formed the second. A single record per CDR3 protein comes from TCRdb applying MiXCR to the multiplex PCR reads. The top ten hold over 2.5% of the sample, which has more than 550,000 distinct CDR3 sequences, about 41% seen once. Patients with other autoimmune diseases, uncontrolled infections, pregnancy or lactation were excluded. Clinical symptoms and serum thyroxine were used for diagnosis; TRAb, thyroid ultrasound and orbital computed tomography were also relied on. On this clonotype: What it binds is not known.

The length of the CDR3 is 14 residues. V lost 5 bases, J lost 6 bases, and 17 bases lay in between. Germline CDR1 LNHDA, CDR2 SQIVND (reference sequence). The clonotype was recovered from an adult man with Graves' ophthalmopathy. The sample was peripheral blood. This chain joins TRBV19 and TRBJ2-7, with D uncertain. CDR3 coding DNA: TGTGCCAGTAGTCCAGGTGGGGTAACATCCGAGCAGTACTTC. Amino acid sequence: CASSPGGVTSEQYF.